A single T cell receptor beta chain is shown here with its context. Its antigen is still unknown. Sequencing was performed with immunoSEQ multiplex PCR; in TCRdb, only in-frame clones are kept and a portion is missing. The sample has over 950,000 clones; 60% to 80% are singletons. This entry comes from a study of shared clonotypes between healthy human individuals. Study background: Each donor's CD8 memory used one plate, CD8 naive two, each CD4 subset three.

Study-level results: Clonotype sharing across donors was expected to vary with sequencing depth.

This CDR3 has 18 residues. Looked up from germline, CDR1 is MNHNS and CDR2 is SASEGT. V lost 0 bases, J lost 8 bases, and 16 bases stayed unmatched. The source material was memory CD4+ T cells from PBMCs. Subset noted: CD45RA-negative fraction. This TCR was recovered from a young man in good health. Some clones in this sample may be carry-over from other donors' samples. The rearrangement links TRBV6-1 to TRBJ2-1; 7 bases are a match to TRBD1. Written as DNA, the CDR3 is TGTGCCAGCAGTGAAGCGCTTCGTCACAGGGGCCTTTCTTATGAGCAGTTCTTC. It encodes CASSEALRHRGLSYEQFF.